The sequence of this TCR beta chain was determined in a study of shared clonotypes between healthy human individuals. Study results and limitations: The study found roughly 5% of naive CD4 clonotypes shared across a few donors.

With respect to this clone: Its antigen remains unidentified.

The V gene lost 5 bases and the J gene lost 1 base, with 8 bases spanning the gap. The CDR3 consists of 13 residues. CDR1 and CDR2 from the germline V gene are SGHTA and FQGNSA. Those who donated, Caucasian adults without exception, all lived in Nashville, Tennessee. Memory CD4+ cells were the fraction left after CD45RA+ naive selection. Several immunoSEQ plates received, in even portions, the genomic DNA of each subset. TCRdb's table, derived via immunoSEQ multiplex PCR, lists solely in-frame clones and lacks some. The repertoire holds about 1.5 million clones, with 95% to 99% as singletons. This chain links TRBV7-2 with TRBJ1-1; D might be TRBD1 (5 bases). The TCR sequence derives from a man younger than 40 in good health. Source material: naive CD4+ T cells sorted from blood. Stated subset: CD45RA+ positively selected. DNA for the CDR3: TGTGCCAGCAGCCAGGACACGAACACTGAAGCTTTCTTT. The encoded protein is CASSQDTNTEAFF.